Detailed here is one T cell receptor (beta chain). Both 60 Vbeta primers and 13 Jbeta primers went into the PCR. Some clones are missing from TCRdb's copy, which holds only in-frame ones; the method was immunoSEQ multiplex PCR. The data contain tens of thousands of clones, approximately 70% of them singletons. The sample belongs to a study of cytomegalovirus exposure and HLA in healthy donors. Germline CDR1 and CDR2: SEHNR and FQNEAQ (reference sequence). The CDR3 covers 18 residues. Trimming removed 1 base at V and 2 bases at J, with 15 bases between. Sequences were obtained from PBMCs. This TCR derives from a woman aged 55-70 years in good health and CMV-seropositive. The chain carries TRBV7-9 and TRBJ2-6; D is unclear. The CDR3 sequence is CASSLDVSRLPGANVLTF. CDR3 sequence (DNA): TGTGCCAGCAGCTTAGACGTTTCTAGGTTACCTGGGGCCAACGTCCTGACTTTC.